These 11 T cell receptor beta chains came from one sample sequenced in a study of blood T cell repertoires in COVID-19. Clones were sequenced by immunoSEQ multiplex PCR, and TCRdb holds only the in-frame ones, with some missing. The sample records more than 110,000 clones, approximately 84% being singletons. The source material was PBMCs or T cells enriched from blood (not recorded which). The origin of the receptors is a woman under 30 who had been exposed to COVID-19.

V is TRBV12-5 and J is TRBJ2-7; possibly TRBD2 for D (6 bases). Germline V CDR1 and CDR2: LGHNT, FRNRAP. Trimming stripped 0 bases from V and 2 bases from J, with 14 bases between. The CDR3 runs 16 residues. CDR3 sequence reads: CASGLVRAGPTYEQYF. CDR3 bases: TGTGCTAGTGGTTTGGTACGGGCGGGGCCAACCTACGAGCAGTACTTC.

The genes are TRBV7-6 and TRBJ1-3, with 9 bases identical to TRBD1. Germline V lookup: CDR1 SGHVS, CDR2 FNYEAQ. This CDR3 contains 18 residues. J was trimmed by 4 bases and V by 5 bases; bases with no gene match: 15. The DNA of the CDR3 is TGTGCCAGCAGCCCCACCGTTTTGGGACAGGGCAAAGGAAACACCATATATTTT. It encodes CASSPTVLGQGKGNTIYF.

In this sample, this clone turned up once. The chain uses TRBV24-1 and TRBJ2-1; TRBD1 agrees at 7 bases. CDR1 and CDR2 from the germline V gene are KGHDR and SFDVKD. Losses at the gene ends were 4 bases for V and 3 bases for J; bases not matched to a gene: 17. CDR3 length: 19 residues. DNA for the CDR3: TGTGCCACCAGTGAACGACCGGGACAGAGTACTTTTCACTACAATGAGCAGTTCTTC. Protein sequence: CATSERPGQSTFHYNEQFF.

This chain links TRBV19 with TRBJ1-1; no clear D. Germline V lookup: CDR1 LNHDA, CDR2 SQIVND (reference sequence). With 0 bases removed from V and 2 bases from J, the gap between germline ends came to 7 bases. The CDR3 has 14 amino acids. In DNA form, the CDR3 reads TGTGCCAGTAGTATAGAGGCAGGCAACACTGAAGCTTTCTTT. Translating it yields CASSIEAGNTEAFF.

The chain has TRBV29-1 and TRBJ1-2; the D gene is possibly TRBD1 (6 bases). The V gene's germline CDR1 is SQVTM and CDR2 ANQGSEA. V was pared by 0 bases and J by 6 bases, with 14 bases between. The CDR3 covers 14 residues. CDR3 sequence (DNA): TGCAGCGTTGAAGAAGGTCCAAAGGGGGATGGCTACACCTTC. It translates to CSVEEGPKGDGYTF.

The J gene is TRBJ1-2, the V gene TRBV7-2, with D unresolved. Germline CDR1 is SGHTA and CDR2 is FQGNSA. The CDR3 sequence is 13 residues long. Trimming cost V 1 base and J 5 bases, with 8 bases left between them. CDR3 sequence (DNA): TGTGCCAGCAGCTTAGGGGCGGGGTATGGCTACACCTTC. Translated: CASSLGAGYGYTF.

The rearrangement uses TRBV29-1 and TRBJ2-1; 7 nucleotides match TRBD1. CDR1 is SQVTM, CDR2 ANQGSEA, per germline. Trimming at V came to 7 bases and at J to 6 bases, leaving 9 bases not matched to a gene. This CDR3 is 13 amino acids long. CDR3 DNA: TGCAGCGGAGGGGGCCTCGCGTCCAATGAGCAGTTCTTC. This translates into CSGGGLASNEQFF.

The rearrangement uses TRBV5-1 and TRBJ2-3; 7 nucleotides match TRBD1. Germline lookup yields CDR1 SGHRS and CDR2 YFSETQ. Germline trimming cut 3 bases from V and 2 bases from J; bases unmatched to any gene: 6. The CDR3 runs 15 residues. The CDR3 coding sequence is TGCGCCAGCAGCTATGCGACAGGGTTCACAGATACGCAGTATTTT. This codes for CASSYATGFTDTQYF.

This chain uses TRBV19 with TRBJ2-7, with a tentative D call TRBD2 (5 bases). Trimming removed 5 bases from V and 3 bases from J, with 11 bases in between. The CDR3 contains 13 residues. The germline V gene has CDR1 LNHDA and CDR2 SQIVND (reference sequence). The chain's CDR3 is CASSADGDYEQYF. The CDR3 DNA reads TGTGCCAGTAGTGCTGACGGGGACTACGAGCAGTACTTC.

V is TRBV12-3 or TRBV12-4 and J is TRBJ1-6; 7 bases fit TRBD1. With V trimmed by 6 bases and J by 10 bases, 6 bases remained unmatched. The CDR3 length is 13 residues. CDR3: CASRGQQRSPLHF. The CDR3 DNA sequence: TGTGCCAGCAGGGGACAGCAGCGATCACCCCTCCACTTT.

V usage is TRBV29-1 and J usage is TRBJ1-1; 8 bases are a match to TRBD1. The CDR3 loop spans 12 amino acids. Germline V gene sequence: CDR1 SQVTM, CDR2 ANQGSEA. The V and J ends lost 6 bases and 5 bases, in that order; junction bases with no gene match: 5. For the CDR3, the DNA is TGCAGCGTGGATACAGGGGGAACTGAAGCTTTCTTT. It codes for CSVDTGGTEAFF.